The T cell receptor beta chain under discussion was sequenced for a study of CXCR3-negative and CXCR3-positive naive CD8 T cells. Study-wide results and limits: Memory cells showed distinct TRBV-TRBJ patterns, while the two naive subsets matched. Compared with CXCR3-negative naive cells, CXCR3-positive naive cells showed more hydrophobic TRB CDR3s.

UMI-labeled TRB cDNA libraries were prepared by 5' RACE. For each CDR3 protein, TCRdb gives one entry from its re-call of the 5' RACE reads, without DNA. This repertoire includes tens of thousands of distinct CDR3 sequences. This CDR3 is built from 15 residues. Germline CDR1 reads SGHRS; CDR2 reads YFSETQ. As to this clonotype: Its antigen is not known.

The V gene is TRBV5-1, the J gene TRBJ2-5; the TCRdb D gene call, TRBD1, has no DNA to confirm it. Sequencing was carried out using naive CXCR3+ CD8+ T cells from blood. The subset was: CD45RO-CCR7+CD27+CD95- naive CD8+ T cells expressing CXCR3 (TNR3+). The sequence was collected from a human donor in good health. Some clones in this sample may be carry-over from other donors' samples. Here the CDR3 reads CASSLNRGRRETQYF.